This T cell receptor (beta chain) was obtained from a study of blood T cell repertoires in COVID-19. Germline loops: CDR1 SGHTA, CDR2 FQGNSA. The CDR3 runs to 14 residues. V lost 5 bases and J lost 9; bases outside the gene matches: 9. The age range of participants was 18 to 89 years, with residence in about two dozen US areas. Each recovered donor of Cohort 3 presented with two negative PCRs, clearance, or symptom resolution. In the source study's methods: For nucleated cells, counts were estimated from reference gene primer amplification. Sequenced by immunoSEQ multiplex PCR; TCRdb stores in-frame clones only, minus some. The V and J calls and clone size come from that table; D and trimming were worked out from the DNA. Found here are about 190,000 clones, about 88% of them singletons; the top ten hold approximately 3%.

This TCR was sampled from a woman aged 25 to 39 who had recovered from COVID-19. Source material: PBMCs or T cells enriched from blood (not recorded which). The rearrangement joins TRBV7-2 to TRBJ2-4; 8 bases line up with TRBD2. The chain's CDR3 is CASSQLAASGIQYF. The DNA for the CDR3 is TGTGCCAGCAGCCAACTAGCGGCCAGTGGCATTCAGTACTTC.